Each of the 2 T cell receptor beta chains below was sequenced from the same sample in a study of blood T cell repertoires in COVID-19. The protocol was immunoSEQ multiplex PCR, while the TCRdb copy is restricted to in-frame clones and leaves out a portion. The profile shows under 200,000 clones, 88% of them singletons. Sequencing was performed on peripheral blood. The source of these receptors is a middle-aged man who had recovered from COVID-19.

The V call is TRBV12-3 or TRBV12-4, the J call TRBJ2-3; the D gene is possibly TRBD1 (5 bases). Trimming removed 11 bases at V and 4 bases at J, with 16 bases between. This CDR3 comprises 13 residues. The CDR3 nucleotides are TGTGCCGCTTTGGTAGAACAGGCAGATACGCAGTATTTT. It yields the protein CAALVEQADTQYF.

The chain links TRBV2 to TRBJ1-3; 10 bases fit TRBD1. Germline-derived CDR1 and CDR2 are SNHLY and FYNNEI. The CDR3 totals 16 residues. Trimming cost V 6 bases and J 4 bases; bases outside gene matches: 9. The CDR3 DNA reads as TGTGCCAGCAGCGACCCGGGACAGGGGTTCGGAAACACCATATATTTT. It is translated as CASSDPGQGFGNTIYF.